This entry lists 4 T cell receptor beta chains sequenced from one sample in a study of T cells in Graves' hyperthyroidism and ophthalmopathy. TCR beta CDR3 regions were amplified from RNA. The TCR CDR3 first-round RT-PCR relied on the HTBI primer set. One entry per CDR3 protein results from TCRdb running MiXCR on the multiplex PCR reads. The sample gives 500,000 to 750,000 distinct CDR3 sequences, 13% to 15% of which show up once; over 6% is in the top ten. Sequenced: blood. Receptors were obtained from a woman under 30 with Graves' ophthalmopathy.

This clonotype was seen repeatedly, ten times or more. CDR3 bases: TGTGCCAGCAGTGCGGGACAGGTTAACAATCAGCCCCAGCATTTT. Translated: CASSAGQVNNQPQHF. The chain employs TRBV2 and TRBJ1-5; 8 bases align to TRBD1. This CDR3 spans 15 amino acids. CDR1 and CDR2 (germline): SNHLY, FYNNEI. V shed 4 bases and J 3 bases; nucleotides not matched to a gene: 5.

In its sample, this clonotype was seen many times. The chain links TRBV6-5 to TRBJ2-7; 9 nucleotides agree with TRBD1. V dropped 2 bases and J dropped 5; count of bases not matched to a gene: 10. Germline assignment: CDR1 MNHEY and CDR2 SVGAGI. CDR3 length equals 16 residues. The CDR3 nucleotides read TGTGCCAGCAGTTACGATCCTAGGGACAGGGTGAACGAGCAGTACTTC. This translates into CASSYDPRDRVNEQYF.

The CDR3 reads CASSQGRGMRFF. CDR3 DNA sequence: TGCGCCAGCAGCCAAGGGCGGGGGATGCGGTTCTTC. The rearrangement uses TRBV4-1 and TRBJ2-1; 7 positions match TRBD2. The V gene end was trimmed by 1 base and the J gene end by 15 bases; junction bases not matched to a gene: 6. The CDR3 runs to 12 residues. Germline loops: CDR1 MGHRA, CDR2 YSYEKL.

This chain connects TRBV19 to TRBJ1-3; D is uncertain. V lost 4 bases, J lost 7 bases, and 11 bases lay in between. CDR3 size: 13 residues. The germline V gene encodes CDR1 LNHDA and CDR2 SQIVND (reference sequence). The CDR3 DNA is TGTGCCAGTAGTAACCGGGAACGCAACACCATATATTTT. It is translated as CASSNRERNTIYF.